This entry concerns a single TCR beta chain. The antigen is not known. This entry comes from a study of T cell responses to AZD1222 COVID-19 vaccine. Profiled with immunoSEQ multiplex PCR; TCRdb holds only in-frame clones, not every one. The sample comprises over 120,000 clones, 90% to 95% of which are singletons, and around 10% rests with the top ten. Deletions cut 2 bases from V and 2 bases from J, with 4 bases between. This CDR3 has 13 amino acids. Germline CDR1 and CDR2: SGHKS and YYEKEE (reference sequence). Study-wide results and limits: As reported, nearly half of all spike-specific TCRs target variant regions that are unmutated. Females outnumbered males among donors, who were mostly white British; clonal diversity was possibly underestimated.

The material was peripheral blood, obtained after recovery from COVID-19. The rearrangement links TRBV5-5 to TRBJ2-2; unclear D gene. The TCR was taken from an adult who had recovered from COVID-19. DNA of the CDR3: TGTGCCAGCAGCTTAATTAACACCGGGGAGCTGTTTTTT. Translated, it gives CASSLINTGELFF.